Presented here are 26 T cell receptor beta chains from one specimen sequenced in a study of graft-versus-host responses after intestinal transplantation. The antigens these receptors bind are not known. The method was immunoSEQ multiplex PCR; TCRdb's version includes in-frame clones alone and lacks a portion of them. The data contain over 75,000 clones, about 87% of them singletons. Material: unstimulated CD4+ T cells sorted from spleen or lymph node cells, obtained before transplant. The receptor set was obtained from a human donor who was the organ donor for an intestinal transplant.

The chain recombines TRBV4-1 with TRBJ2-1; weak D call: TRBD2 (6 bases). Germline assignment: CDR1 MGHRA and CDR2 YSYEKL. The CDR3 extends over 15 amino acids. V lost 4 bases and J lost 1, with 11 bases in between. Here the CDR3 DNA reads TGCGCCAGCAGCCGGGGGGAACGGTCCTACAATGAGCAGTTCTTC. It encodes CASSRGERSYNEQFF.

The CDR3 sequence is CASSQSGDVEFYTF. Written as DNA, the CDR3 is TGTGCCAGCAGCCAATCCGGTGACGTGGAGTTTTACACCTTC. The V call is TRBV7-2, the J call TRBJ1-2, with D uncertain. The CDR3 covers 14 residues. The V gene lost 5 bases and the J gene lost 11 bases, with 21 bases spanning the gap. The germline V gene encodes CDR1 SGHTA and CDR2 FQGNSA.

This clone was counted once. The CDR3 bases are TGTGCCAGCAGCTTAGGCGAAAGCGGCATCCTCAACGAGCAGTACTTC. This gives the protein CASSLGESGILNEQYF. This sequence joins TRBV7-6 and TRBJ2-7, with D possibly TRBD2 on 5 matching bases. Trimming stripped 1 base from V and 5 bases from J, with 18 bases between. CDR1 is SGHVS and CDR2 is FNYEAQ in the germline V gene. The CDR3 totals 16 residues.

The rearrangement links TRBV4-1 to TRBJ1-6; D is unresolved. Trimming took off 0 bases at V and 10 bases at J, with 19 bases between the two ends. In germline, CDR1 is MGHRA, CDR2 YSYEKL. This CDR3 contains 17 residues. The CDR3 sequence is CASSQEVRQRVGSPLHF. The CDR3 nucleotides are TGCGCCAGCAGCCAAGAGGTGAGGCAGAGGGTTGGCTCACCCCTCCACTTT.

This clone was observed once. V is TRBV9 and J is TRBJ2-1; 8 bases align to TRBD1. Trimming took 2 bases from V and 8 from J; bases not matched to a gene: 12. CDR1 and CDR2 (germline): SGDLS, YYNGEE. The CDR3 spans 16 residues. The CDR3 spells CASSVGTGLTRDEQFF. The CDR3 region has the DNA TGTGCCAGCAGCGTCGGGACAGGCCTAACCAGGGATGAGCAGTTCTTC.

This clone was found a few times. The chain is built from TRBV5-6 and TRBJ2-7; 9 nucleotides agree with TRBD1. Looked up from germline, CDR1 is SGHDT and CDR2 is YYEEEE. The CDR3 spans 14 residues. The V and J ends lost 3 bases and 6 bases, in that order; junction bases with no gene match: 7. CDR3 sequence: CASSSTGQGAEQYF. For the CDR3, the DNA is TGTGCCAGCAGCTCAACGGGACAGGGTGCCGAGCAGTACTTC. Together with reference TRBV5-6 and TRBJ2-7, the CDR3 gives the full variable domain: DAGVTQSPTHLIKTRGQQVTLRCSPKSGHDTVSWYQQALGQGPQFIFQYYEEEERQRGNFPDRFSGHQFPNYSSELNVNALLLGDSALYLCASSSTGQGAEQYFGPGTRLTVT.

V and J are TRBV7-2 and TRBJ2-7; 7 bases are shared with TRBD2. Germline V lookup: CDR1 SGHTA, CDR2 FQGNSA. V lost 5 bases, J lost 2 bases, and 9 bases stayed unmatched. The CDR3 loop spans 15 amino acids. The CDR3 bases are TGTGCCAGCAGCGGGGGGGGAATCATTACCTACGAGCAGTACTTC. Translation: CASSGGGIITYEQYF.

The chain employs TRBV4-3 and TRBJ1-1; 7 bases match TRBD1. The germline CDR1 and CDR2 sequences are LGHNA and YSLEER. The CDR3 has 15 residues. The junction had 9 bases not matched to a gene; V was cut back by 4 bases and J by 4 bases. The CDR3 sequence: CASSPRQGVITEAFF. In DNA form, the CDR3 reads TGCGCCAGCAGCCCCCGACAGGGTGTGATCACTGAAGCTTTCTTT.

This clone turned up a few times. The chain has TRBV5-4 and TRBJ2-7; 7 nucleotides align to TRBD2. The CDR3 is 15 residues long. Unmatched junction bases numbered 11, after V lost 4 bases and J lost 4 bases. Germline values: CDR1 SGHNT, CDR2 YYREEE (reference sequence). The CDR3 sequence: CASSPPGGGSYEQYF. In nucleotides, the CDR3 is TGTGCCAGCAGCCCACCTGGGGGAGGGAGTTACGAGCAGTACTTC.

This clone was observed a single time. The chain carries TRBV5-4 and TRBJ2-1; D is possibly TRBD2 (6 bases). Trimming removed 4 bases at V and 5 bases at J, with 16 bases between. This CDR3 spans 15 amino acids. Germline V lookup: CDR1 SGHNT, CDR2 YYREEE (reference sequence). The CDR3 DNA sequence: TGTGCCAGCAGCCCTGCGCGGGGTCGGAACAATGAGCAGTTCTTC. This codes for CASSPARGRNNEQFF.

In DNA, the CDR3 is TGTGCCAGCAGCTGGGACAGGGGCACTGAAGCTTTCTTT. Residues: CASSWDRGTEAFF. This chain links TRBV5-6 with TRBJ1-1; 10 bases are a match to TRBD1. Germline CDR1 is SGHDT and CDR2 is YYEEEE. Losses at the gene ends were 3 bases for V and 4 bases for J; bases not matched to a gene: 0. The CDR3 consists of 13 residues. The variable domain in full, completed from reference TRBV5-6 and TRBJ1-1, reads DAGVTQSPTHLIKTRGQQVTLRCSPKSGHDTVSWYQQALGQGPQFIFQYYEEEERQRGNFPDRFSGHQFPNYSSELNVNALLLGDSALYLCASSWDRGTEAFFGQGTRLTVV.

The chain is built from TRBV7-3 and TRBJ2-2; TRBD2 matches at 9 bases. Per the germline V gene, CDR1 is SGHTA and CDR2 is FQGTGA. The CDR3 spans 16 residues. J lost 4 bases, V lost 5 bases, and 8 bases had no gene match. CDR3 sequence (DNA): TGTGCCAGCAGCCCCCGACTAGCGGAACGCACCGGGGAGCTGTTTTTT. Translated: CASSPRLAERTGELFF.

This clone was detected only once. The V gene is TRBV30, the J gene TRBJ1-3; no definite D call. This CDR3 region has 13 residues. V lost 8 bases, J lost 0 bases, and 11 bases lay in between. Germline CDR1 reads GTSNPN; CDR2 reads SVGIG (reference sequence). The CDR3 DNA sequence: TGTGCCGCGTCGATCACCTCTGGAAACACCATATATTTT. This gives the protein CAASITSGNTIYF.

The DNA for the CDR3 is TGTGCCAGCAGCCGCGCATGGGGCGCATACGAGCAGTACTTC. The encoded protein is CASSRAWGAYEQYF. V is TRBV7-2 and J is TRBJ2-7; maybe TRBD1 (5 bases). Germline lookup yields CDR1 SGHTA and CDR2 FQGNSA. The V end lost 5 bases, the J end lost 4 bases, and 15 bases lay between the germline ends. The CDR3 is made up of 14 amino acids.

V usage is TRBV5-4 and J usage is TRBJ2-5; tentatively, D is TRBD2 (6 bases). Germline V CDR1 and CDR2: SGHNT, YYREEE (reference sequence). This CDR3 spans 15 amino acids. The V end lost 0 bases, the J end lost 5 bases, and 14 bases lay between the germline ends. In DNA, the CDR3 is TGTGCCAGCAGCTTGGAGGGGAGGCGGCGGGAGACCCAGTACTTC. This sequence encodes CASSLEGRRRETQYF.

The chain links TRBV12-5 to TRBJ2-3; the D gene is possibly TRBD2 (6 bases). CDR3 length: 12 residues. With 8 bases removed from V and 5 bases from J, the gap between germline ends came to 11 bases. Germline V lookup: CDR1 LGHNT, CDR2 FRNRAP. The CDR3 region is CASRGMGDTQYF. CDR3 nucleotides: TGTGCTAGTCGCGGGATGGGAGATACGCAGTATTTT.

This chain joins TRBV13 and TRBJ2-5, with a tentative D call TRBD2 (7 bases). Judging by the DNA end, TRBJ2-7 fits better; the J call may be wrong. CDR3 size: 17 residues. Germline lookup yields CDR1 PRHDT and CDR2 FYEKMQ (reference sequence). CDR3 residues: CAGGGKGEGGPSYEQYF. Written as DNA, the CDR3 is TGTGCCGGCGGGGGTAAGGGGGAGGGAGGGCCCTCCTACGAGCAGTACTTC.

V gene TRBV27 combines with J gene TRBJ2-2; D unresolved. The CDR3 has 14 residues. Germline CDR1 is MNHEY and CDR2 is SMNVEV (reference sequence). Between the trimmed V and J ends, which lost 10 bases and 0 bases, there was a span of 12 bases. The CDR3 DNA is TGTGCCACCCGTTACCGCGCGAACACCGGGGAGCTGTTTTTT. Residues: CATRYRANTGELFF.

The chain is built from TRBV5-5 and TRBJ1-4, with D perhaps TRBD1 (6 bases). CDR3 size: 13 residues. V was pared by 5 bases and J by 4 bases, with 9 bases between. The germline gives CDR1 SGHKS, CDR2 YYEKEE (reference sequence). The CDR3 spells CASSPDSNEKLFF. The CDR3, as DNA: TGTGCCAGCAGTCCGGACAGTAATGAAAAACTGTTTTTT.

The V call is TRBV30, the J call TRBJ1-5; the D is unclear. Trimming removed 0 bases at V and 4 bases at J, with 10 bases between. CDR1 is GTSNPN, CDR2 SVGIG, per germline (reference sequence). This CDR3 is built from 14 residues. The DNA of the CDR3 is TGTGCCTGGAGTGTACCGGGGTTGAATCAGCCCCAGCATTTT. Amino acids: CAWSVPGLNQPQHF.

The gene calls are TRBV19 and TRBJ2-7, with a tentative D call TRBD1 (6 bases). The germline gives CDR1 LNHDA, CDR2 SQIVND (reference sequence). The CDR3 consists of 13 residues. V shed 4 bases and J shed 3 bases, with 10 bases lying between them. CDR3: CASSTGQIYEQYF. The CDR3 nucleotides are TGTGCCAGTAGTACAGGACAGATCTACGAGCAGTACTTC.

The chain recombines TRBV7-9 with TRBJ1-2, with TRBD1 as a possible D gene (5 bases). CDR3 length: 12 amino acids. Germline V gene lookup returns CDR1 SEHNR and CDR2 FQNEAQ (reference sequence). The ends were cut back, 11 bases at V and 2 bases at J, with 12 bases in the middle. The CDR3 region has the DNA TGTGCCGGGCTGACAGACAACTATGGCTACACCTTC. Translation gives CAGLTDNYGYTF.

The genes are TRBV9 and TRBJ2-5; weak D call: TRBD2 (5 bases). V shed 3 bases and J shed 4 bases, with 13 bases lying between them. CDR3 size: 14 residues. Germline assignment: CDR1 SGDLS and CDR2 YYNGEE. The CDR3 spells CASSETRGGETQYF. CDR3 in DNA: TGTGCCAGCAGCGAGACTCGGGGTGGAGAGACCCAGTACTTC.

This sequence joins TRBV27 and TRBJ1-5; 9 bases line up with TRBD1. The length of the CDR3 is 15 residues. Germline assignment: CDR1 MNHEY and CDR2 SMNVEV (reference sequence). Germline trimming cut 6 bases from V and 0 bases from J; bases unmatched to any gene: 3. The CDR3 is CASRDRGISNQPQHF. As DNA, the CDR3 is TGTGCCAGCAGGGACAGGGGCATTAGCAATCAGCCCCAGCATTTT.

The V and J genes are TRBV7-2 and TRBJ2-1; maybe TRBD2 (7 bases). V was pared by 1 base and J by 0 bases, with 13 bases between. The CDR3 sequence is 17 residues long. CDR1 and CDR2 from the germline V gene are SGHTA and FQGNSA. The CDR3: CASSLGGGRASYNEQFF. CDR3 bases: TGTGCCAGCAGCTTAGGGGGGGGGCGGGCCTCCTACAATGAGCAGTTCTTC.

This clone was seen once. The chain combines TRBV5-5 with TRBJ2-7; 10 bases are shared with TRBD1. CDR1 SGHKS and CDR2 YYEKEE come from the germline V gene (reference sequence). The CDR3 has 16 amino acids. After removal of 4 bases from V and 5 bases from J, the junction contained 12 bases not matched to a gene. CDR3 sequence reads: CASSPTVLGTGDEQYF. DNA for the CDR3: TGTGCCAGCAGCCCCACTGTCTTGGGGACAGGGGACGAGCAGTACTTC.